Below are 8 T cell receptor beta chains sequenced from a single sample in a study of chemoradiotherapy in HPV16-positive cancers. Sequenced by immunoSEQ multiplex PCR; TCRdb stores in-frame clones only, minus some. The sample holds 20,000 or so clones, more than 75% seen once. The source material was blood, sampled from a patient who underwent chemoradiotherapy. These receptors all come from a human donor with HPV-associated anogenital cancer.

The chain combines TRBV7-9 with TRBJ1-2; D unresolved. This CDR3 comprises 15 residues. With 0 bases removed from V and 4 bases from J, the gap between germline ends came to 12 bases. Germline V lookup: CDR1 SEHNR, CDR2 FQNEAQ (reference sequence). CDR3 sequence reads: CASSLAVGQLYGYTF. The CDR3, as DNA: TGTGCCAGCAGCTTAGCCGTCGGGCAGCTCTATGGCTACACCTTC.

This chain uses TRBV25-1 with TRBJ1-2; D not certain. CDR3 length: 13 residues. Per germline, CDR1 MGHDK and CDR2 SYGVNS. Trimming cost V 1 base and J 3 bases, with 6 bases left between them. The CDR3 region is CASSESTYYGYTF. CDR3 nucleotides: TGTGCCAGCAGTGAATCGACCTACTATGGCTACACCTTC.

The chain combines TRBV12-5 with TRBJ2-2; tentative D call: TRBD1 (6 bases). Between the trimmed V and J ends, which lost 2 bases and 8 bases, there was a span of 15 bases. CDR3 length: 15 residues. Per the germline V gene, CDR1 is LGHNT and CDR2 is FRNRAP. Here the CDR3 reads CASGLSAGVKGELFF. CDR3 sequence (DNA): TGTGCTAGTGGTTTGTCCGCAGGGGTGAAGGGGGAGCTGTTTTTT. The full variable domain, with the rest looked up from reference TRBV12-5 and TRBJ2-2, is DARVTQTPRHKVTEMGQEVTMRCQPILGHNTVFWYRQTMMQGLELLAYFRNRAPLDDSGMPKDRFSAEMPDATLATLKIQPSEPRDSAVYFCASGLSAGVKGELFFGEGSRLTVL.

This clone is a singleton in its sample. V and J are TRBV7-2 and TRBJ2-1; tentative D call: TRBD1 (7 bases). This CDR3 contains 15 residues. Germline CDR1 SGHTA, CDR2 FQGNSA. Trimming pared 1 base from V and 7 bases from J, leaving 14 bases between. The CDR3 DNA follows: TGTGCCAGCAGCTTAGGGGGCAGGGGGGAAAATGAGCAGTTCTTC. This codes for CASSLGGRGENEQFF.

In DNA, the CDR3 is TGTGCCAGCAGCCAAGGTGGAACGACCCAAGAGACCCAGTACTTC. Translating gives CASSQGGTTQETQYF. The rearrangement links TRBV14 to TRBJ2-5, with D hard to call. Germline CDR1 is SGHDN and CDR2 is FVKESK. The CDR3 loop spans 15 amino acids. Trimming shortened V by 1 base and J by 1 base, and 10 bases separated the two germline ends. Using reference TRBV14 and TRBJ2-5 for the parts outside the CDR3, the full variable domain is EAGVTQFPSHSVIEKGQTVTLRCDPISGHDNLYWYRRVMGKEIKFLLHFVKESKQDESGMPNNRFLAERTGGTYSTLKVQPAELEDSGVYFCASSQGGTTQETQYFGPGTRLLVL.

The chain couples TRBV6-5 to TRBJ1-2; D remains unclear. Germline CDR1 and CDR2: MNHEY and SVGAGI. V was cut by 1 base and J by 3 bases, with 9 bases left in between. This CDR3 spans 14 amino acids. CDR3 DNA: TGTGCCAGCAGTTACTTGTGGACTGACTATGGCTACACCTTC. Protein product: CASSYLWTDYGYTF.

The rearrangement joins TRBV19 to TRBJ2-7; maybe TRBD2 (6 bases). CDR3 length: 16 amino acids. Trimming stripped 3 bases from V and 0 bases from J, with 15 bases between. Germline assignment: CDR1 LNHDA and CDR2 SQIVND (reference sequence). The CDR3 nucleotides read TGTGCCAGTAGTATCTCCGGGACTCGAAGCTCCTACGAGCAGTACTTC. It codes for CASSISGTRSSYEQYF.

The rearrangement links TRBV11-2 to TRBJ1-1, with D tentatively TRBD1 (5 bases). This CDR3 region has 15 residues. The germline gives CDR1 SGHAT, CDR2 FQNNGV. V was cut by 4 bases and J by 1 base, with 13 bases left in between. CDR3 sequence: CASSSSRQGNTEAFF. The CDR3 DNA reads as TGTGCCAGCAGCTCCTCCCGCCAGGGGAACACTGAAGCTTTCTTT.